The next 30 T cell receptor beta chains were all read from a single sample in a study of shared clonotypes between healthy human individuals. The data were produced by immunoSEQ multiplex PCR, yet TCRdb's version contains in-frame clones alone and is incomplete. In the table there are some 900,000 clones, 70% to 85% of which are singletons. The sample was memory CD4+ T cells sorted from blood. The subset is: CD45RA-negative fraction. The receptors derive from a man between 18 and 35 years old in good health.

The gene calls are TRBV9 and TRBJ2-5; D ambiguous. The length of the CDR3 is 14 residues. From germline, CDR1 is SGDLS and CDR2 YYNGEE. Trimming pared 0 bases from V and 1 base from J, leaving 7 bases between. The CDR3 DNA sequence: TGTGCCAGCAGCGTAGAAAGGCTCCAAGAGACCCAGTACTTC. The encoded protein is CASSVERLQETQYF.

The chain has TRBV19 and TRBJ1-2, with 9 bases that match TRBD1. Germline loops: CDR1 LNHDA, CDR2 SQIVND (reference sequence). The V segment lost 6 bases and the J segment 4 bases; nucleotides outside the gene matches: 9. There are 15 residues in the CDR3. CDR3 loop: CASSGTGSVIYGYTF. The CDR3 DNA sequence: TGTGCCAGTAGCGGGACAGGGTCGGTTATCTATGGCTACACCTTC.

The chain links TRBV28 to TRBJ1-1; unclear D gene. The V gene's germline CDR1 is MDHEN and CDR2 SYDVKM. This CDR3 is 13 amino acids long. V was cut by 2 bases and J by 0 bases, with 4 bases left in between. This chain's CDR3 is CASSLDVNTEAFF. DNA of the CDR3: TGTGCCAGCAGTTTAGATGTGAACACTGAAGCTTTCTTT.

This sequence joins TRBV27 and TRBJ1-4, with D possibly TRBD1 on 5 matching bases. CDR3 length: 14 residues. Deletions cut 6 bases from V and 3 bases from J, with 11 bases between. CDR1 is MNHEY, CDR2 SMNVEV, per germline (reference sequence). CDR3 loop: CASSQRGSNEKLFF. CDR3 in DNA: TGTGCCAGCAGCCAGAGGGGTTCTAATGAAAAACTGTTTTTT.

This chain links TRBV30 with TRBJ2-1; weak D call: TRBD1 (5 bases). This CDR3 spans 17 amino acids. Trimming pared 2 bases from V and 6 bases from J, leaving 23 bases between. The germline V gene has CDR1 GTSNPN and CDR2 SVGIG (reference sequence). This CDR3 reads CAWSPKKPGNTINEQFF. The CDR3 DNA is TGTGCCTGGAGTCCCAAGAAGCCAGGGAACACTATCAATGAGCAGTTCTTC.

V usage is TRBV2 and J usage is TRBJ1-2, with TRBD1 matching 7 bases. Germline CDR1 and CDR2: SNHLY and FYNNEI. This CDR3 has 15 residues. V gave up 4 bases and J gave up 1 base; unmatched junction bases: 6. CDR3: CASSVGGFVNYGYTF. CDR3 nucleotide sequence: TGTGCCAGCAGTGTAGGGGGCTTCGTTAACTATGGCTACACCTTC. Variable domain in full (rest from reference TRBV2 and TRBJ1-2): EPEVTQTPSHQVTQMGQEVILRCVPISNHLYFYWYRQILGQKVEFLVSFYNNEISEKSEIFDDQFSVERPDGSNFTLKIRSTKLEDSAMYFCASSVGGFVNYGYTFGSGTRLTVV.

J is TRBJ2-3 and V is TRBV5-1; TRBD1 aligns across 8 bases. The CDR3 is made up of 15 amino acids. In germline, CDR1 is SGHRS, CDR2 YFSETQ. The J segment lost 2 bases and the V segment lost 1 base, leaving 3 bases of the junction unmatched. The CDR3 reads CASSLRTGYTDTQYF. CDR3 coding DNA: TGCGCCAGCAGCTTGCGGACAGGGTACACAGATACGCAGTATTTT.

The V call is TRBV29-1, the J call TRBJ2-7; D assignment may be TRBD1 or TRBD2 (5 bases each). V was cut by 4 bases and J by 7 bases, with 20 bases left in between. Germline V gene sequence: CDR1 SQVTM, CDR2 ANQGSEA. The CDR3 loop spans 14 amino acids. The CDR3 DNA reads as TGCAGCGTTGGGCACGGGACCGACCCCCTGGAGCAGTACTTC. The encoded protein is CSVGHGTDPLEQYF.

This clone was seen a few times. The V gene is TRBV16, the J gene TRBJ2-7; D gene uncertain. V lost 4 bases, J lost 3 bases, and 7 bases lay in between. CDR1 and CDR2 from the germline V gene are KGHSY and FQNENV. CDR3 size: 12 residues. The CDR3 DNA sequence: TGTGCCAGCAGCCCCCTCGGCTACGAGCAGTACTTC. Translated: CASSPLGYEQYF.

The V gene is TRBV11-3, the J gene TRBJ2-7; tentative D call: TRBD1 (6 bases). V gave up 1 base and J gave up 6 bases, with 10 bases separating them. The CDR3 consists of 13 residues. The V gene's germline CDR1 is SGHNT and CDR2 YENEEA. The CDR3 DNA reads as TGTGCCAGCAGCTTAGGTACAGGGAGCGAGCAGTACTTC. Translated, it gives CASSLGTGSEQYF.

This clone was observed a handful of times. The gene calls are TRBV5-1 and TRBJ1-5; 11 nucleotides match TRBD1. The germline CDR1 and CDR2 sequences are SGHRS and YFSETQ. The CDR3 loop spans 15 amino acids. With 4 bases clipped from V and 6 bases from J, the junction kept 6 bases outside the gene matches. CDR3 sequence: CASSPGQGAIQPQHF. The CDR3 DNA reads TGCGCCAGCAGCCCCGGACAGGGGGCGATTCAGCCCCAGCATTTT.

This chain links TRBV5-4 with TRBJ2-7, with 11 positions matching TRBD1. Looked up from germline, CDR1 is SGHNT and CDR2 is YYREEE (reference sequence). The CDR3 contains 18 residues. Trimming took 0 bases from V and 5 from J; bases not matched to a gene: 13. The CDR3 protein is CASSLDRTGGAGRNEQYF. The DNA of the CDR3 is TGTGCCAGCAGCTTGGACCGGACAGGGGGCGCGGGTAGGAACGAGCAGTACTTC.

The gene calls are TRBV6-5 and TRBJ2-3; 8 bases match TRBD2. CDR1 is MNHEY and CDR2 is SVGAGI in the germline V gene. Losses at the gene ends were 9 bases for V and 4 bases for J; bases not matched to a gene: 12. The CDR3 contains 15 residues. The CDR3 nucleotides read TGTGCCAGTAGGAAGAGCGGGAGTATCTCAGATACGCAGTATTTT. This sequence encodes CASRKSGSISDTQYF.

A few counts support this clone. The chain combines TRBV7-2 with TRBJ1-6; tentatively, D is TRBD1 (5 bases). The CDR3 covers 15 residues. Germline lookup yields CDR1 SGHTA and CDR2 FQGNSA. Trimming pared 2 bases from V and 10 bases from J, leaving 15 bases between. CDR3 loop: CASSLHGAGGSPLHF. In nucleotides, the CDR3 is TGTGCCAGCAGCTTACATGGGGCAGGTGGATCACCCCTCCACTTT.

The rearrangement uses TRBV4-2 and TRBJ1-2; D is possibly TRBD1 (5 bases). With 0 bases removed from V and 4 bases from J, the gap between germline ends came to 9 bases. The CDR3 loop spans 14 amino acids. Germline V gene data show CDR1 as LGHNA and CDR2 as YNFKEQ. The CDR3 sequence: CASSQDDGAYGYTF. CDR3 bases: TGTGCCAGCAGCCAAGATGATGGGGCCTATGGCTACACCTTC.

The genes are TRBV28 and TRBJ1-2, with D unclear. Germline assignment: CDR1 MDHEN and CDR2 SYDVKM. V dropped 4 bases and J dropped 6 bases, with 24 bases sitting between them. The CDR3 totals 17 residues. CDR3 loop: CASSSRQPIPEPHGYTF. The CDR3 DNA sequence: TGTGCCAGCAGTTCCCGGCAGCCTATACCAGAACCGCATGGCTACACCTTC.

The CDR3 nucleotides are TGTGCCACCAGCAGAGATTCCATCCCCGTCAATGAGCAGTTCTTC. It is translated as CATSRDSIPVNEQFF. V usage is TRBV15 and J usage is TRBJ2-1; D uncertain. Trimming left V 0 bases short and J 6 bases short, with 12 bases between. Germline V gene sequence: CDR1 LNHNV, CDR2 YYDKDF (reference sequence). This CDR3 is 15 amino acids long. The full variable domain, its missing parts supplied by reference TRBV15 and TRBJ2-1, is DAMVIQNPRYQVTQFGKPVTLSCSQTLNHNVMYWYQQKSSQAPKLLFHYYDKDFNNEADTPDNFQSRRPNTSFCFLDIRSPGLGDTAMYLCATSRDSIPVNEQFFGPGTRLTVL.

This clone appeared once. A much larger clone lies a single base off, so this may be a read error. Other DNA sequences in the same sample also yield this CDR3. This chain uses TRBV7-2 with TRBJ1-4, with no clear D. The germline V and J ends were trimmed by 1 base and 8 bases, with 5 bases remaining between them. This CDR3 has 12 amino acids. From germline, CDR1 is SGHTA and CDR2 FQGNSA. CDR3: CASSLGGEKLFF. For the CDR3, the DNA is TGTGCCAGCAGCTTAGGAGGAGAAAAACTGTTTTTT.

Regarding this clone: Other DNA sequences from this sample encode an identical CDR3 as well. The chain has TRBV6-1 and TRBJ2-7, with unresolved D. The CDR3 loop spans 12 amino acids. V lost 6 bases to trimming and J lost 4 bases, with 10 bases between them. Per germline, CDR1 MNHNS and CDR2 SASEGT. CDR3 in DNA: TGTGCCAGCAGGGTTACAGCTTACGAGCAGTACTTC. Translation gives CASRVTAYEQYF.

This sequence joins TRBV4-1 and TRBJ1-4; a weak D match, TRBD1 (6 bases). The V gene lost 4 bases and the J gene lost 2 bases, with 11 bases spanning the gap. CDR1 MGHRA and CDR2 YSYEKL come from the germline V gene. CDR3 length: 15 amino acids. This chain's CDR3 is CASSPQGNTNEKLFF. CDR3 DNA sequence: TGCGCCAGCAGCCCTCAGGGGAATACTAATGAAAAACTGTTTTTT.

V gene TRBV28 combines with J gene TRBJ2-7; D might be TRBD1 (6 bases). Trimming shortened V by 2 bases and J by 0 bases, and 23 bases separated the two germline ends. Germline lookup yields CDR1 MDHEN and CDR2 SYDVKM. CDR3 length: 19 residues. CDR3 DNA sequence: TGTGCCAGCAGTTTAACGTGGGGACACCTCGGGGAAAGCTCCTACGAGCAGTACTTC. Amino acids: CASSLTWGHLGESSYEQYF.

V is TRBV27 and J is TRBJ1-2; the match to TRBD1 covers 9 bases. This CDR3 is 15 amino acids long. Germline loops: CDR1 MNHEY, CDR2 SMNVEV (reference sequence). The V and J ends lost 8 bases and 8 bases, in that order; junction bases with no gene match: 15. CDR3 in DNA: TGTGCCAGCGGGGGGACAGGGAAGGTCCTTCGGGGCTACACCTTC. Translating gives CASGGTGKVLRGYTF.

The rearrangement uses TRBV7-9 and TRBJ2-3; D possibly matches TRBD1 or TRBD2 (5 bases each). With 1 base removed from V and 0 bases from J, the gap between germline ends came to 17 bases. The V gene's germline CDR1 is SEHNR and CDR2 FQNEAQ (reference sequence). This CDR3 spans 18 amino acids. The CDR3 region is CASSLESGTAPSTDTQYF. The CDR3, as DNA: TGTGCCAGCAGCTTAGAGTCGGGGACGGCCCCTAGCACAGATACGCAGTATTTT.

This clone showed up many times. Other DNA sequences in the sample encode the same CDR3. The CDR3 reads CSVRDNFNQPQHF. DNA for the CDR3: TGCAGCGTGAGGGACAATTTCAATCAGCCCCAGCATTTT. The J gene is TRBJ1-5, the V gene TRBV29-1; weak D call: TRBD1 (6 bases). Germline CDR1 is SQVTM and CDR2 is ANQGSEA. V lost 6 bases and J lost 3, with 12 bases in between. CDR3 size: 13 residues. Variable domain in full (rest from reference TRBV29-1 and TRBJ1-5): SAVISQKPSRDICQRGTSLTIQCQVDSQVTMMFWYRQQPGQSLTLIATANQGSEATYESGFVIDKFPISRPNLTFSTLTVSNMSPEDSSIYLCSVRDNFNQPQHFGDGTRLSIL.

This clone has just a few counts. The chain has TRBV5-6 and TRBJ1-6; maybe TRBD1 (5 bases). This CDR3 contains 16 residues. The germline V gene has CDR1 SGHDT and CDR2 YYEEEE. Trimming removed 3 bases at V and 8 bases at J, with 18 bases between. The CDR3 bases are TGTGCCAGCAGCTGGACGAATTTGCGGGGGGATTCACCCCTCCACTTT. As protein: CASSWTNLRGDSPLHF.

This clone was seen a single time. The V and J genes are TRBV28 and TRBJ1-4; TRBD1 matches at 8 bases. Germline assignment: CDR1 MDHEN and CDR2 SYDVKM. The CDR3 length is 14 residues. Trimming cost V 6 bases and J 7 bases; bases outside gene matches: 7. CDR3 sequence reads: CASSRTGGGEKLFF. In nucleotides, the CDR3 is TGTGCCAGCAGCAGAACAGGGGGGGGTGAAAAACTGTTTTTT.

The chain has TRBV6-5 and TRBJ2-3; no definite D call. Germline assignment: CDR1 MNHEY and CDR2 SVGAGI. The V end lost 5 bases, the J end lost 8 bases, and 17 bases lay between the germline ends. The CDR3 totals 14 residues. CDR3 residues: CASSPPGSGVTQYF. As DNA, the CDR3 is TGTGCCAGCAGTCCTCCAGGCTCCGGTGTTACGCAGTATTTT.

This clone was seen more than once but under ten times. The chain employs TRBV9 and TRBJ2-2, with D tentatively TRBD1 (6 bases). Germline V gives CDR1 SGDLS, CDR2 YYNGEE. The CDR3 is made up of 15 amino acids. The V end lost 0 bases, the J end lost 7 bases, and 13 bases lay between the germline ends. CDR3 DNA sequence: TGTGCCAGCAGCGTAGAAAACAGGGCTATCGGGGAGCTGTTTTTT. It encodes CASSVENRAIGELFF.

CDR3 sequence (DNA): TGTGCCAGTGGGACAGGTGCCAATCAGCCCCAGCATTTT. Translating it yields CASGTGANQPQHF. V is TRBV9 and J is TRBJ1-5; 8 nucleotides align to TRBD1. This CDR3 contains 13 residues. The V gene's germline CDR1 is SGDLS and CDR2 YYNGEE. V was clipped by 8 bases and J by 3 bases; unmatched bases: 4. Based on the CDR3 plus reference TRBV9 and TRBJ1-5, the full variable domain is DSGVTQTPKHLITATGQRVTLRCSPRSGDLSVYWYQQSLDQGLQFLIQYYNGEERAKGNILERFSAQQFPDLHSELNLSSLELGDSALYFCASGTGANQPQHFGDGTRLSIL.

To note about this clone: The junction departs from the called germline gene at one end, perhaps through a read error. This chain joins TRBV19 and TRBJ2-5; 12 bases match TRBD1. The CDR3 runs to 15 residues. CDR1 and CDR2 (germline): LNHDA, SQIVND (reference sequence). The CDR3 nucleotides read TGTGCCAGTAGCATAGGGACAGGGGGCAGGGAGACCCAGTACTTC. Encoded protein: CASSIGTGGRETQYF.